The present TCR beta chain was sequenced within a study of T cell clonality in common variable immunodeficiency. Study-wide results and caveats: The cause of increased CVID clonality remains unclear without subpopulation sequencing. Reportedly, TCR beta sequences from common variable immunodeficiency showed fewer deletions and N-nucleotide insertions. Compared with controls, CVID subjects had fewer shared TCRbeta clones.

CDR1 and CDR2 from the germline V gene are GTSNPN and SVGIG (reference sequence). The CDR3 loop spans 13 amino acids. The sample holds a few counts of this clone. The antigen is undetermined. Read data end 3 residues before the CDR3 end; the end is taken from the germline J gene. Repertoires were generated with immunoSEQ multiplex PCR, while TCRdb's copy carries only in-frame clones and drops some. This sample carries tens of thousands of clones, none of them present only once. The clonotype originates from a person aged 18 to 70 in good health. The chain recombines TRBV30 with TRBJ1-2; unclear D gene. The sample was peripheral blood mononuclear cells. The part of the CDR3 DNA that was read is TGTGCCTGGAGTTCACTTTCCCCTAGCGGC. It translates to CAWSSLSPSG. Given in full, the CDR3 is CAWSSLSPSGYTF.